This passage covers 25 T cell receptor beta chains from one sample sequenced in a study of T cell clonality in common variable immunodeficiency. Broader study findings: Reportedly, TCR beta sequences from common variable immunodeficiency showed fewer deletions and N-nucleotide insertions.

Antigens for these TCRs are unknown. TCRdb's copy holds only in-frame clones and misses some; the assay was immunoSEQ multiplex PCR. This repertoire holds 25,000 to 35,000 clones, and none appear only once. Sequenced material: peripheral blood mononuclear cells. These receptors were obtained from a human donor with common variable immunodeficiency.

This clone turned up a few times. CDR3 sequence: CASSFDGGFTDTQYF. CDR3 DNA, as far as it was read: TGTGCCAGCAGCTTCGACGGGGGTTTCACAGATACG. The chain employs TRBV7-9 and TRBJ2-3, with D maybe TRBD2 (6 bases). The read gets to within 3 residues of the CDR3 end, and the germline J gene fills in the rest. This CDR3 contains 15 residues. V was cut by 3 bases and J by 2 bases, with 12 bases left in between. Germline lookup yields CDR1 SEHNR and CDR2 FQNEAQ (reference sequence).

On this clone itself: The read ends 3 residues early relative to the CDR3; the germline J gene fills the gap. The rearrangement joins TRBV19 to TRBJ1-5; 8 nucleotides agree with TRBD1. The CDR3 loop spans 16 amino acids. Germline CDR1 is LNHDA and CDR2 is SQIVND (reference sequence). J was trimmed by 6 bases and V by 4 bases; bases with no gene match: 11. Partial CDR3 DNA: TGTGCCAGTAGTAGTCCCGGGGCAGGGGGCCCTCAGCCC. Protein: CASSSPGAGGPQP. The full CDR3 protein reads CASSSPGAGGPQPQHF.

This clone was seen many times. The read gets to within 3 residues of the CDR3 end, and the germline J gene fills in the rest. The V and J genes are TRBV20-1 and TRBJ2-2; 12 bases fit TRBD2. Germline V gives CDR1 DFQATT, CDR2 SNEGSKA (reference sequence). The CDR3 runs 15 residues. Trimming removed 2 bases from V and 5 bases from J; junction bases left unmatched: 3. Partial CDR3 DNA: TGCAGTGCTAGAACTAGCGGGGGGCGGACCGGGGAG. Translated: CSARTSGGRTGE. In full, the CDR3 reads CSARTSGGRTGELFF.

This clone was detected ten times or more. The read ends 3 residues before the CDR3 terminus; that terminus is restored from the germline J gene. The chain combines TRBV20-1 with TRBJ2-7; possible D gene TRBD1, 5 bases. The germline gives CDR1 DFQATT, CDR2 SNEGSKA (reference sequence). The germline V and J ends were trimmed by 2 bases and 5 bases, with 22 bases remaining between them. CDR3 length equals 16 residues. The sequenced part of the CDR3 DNA is TGCAGTGCTAGAACAAGGACACTCAGCTTCGAGGACGAG. It translates to CSARTRTLSFEDE. The full CDR3 sequence reads CSARTRTLSFEDEQYF.

Incomplete CDR3 DNA: TGTGCCAGCAGTTCCAGCCGGGGGACCGGGGAG. It specifies CASSSSRGTGE. The whole CDR3 region reads CASSSSRGTGELFF. V gene TRBV2 combines with J gene TRBJ2-2, with D possibly matching TRBD2 (6 bases). The CDR3 end lies 3 residues beyond the end of the read and is filled in from the germline J gene. Germline CDR1 and CDR2: SNHLY and FYNNEI. The germline V and J ends were trimmed by 5 bases and 5 bases, with 12 bases remaining between them. There are 14 residues in the CDR3. Full variable domain (outside the CDR3, taken from reference TRBV2 and TRBJ2-2): EPEVTQTPSHQVTQMGQEVILRCVPISNHLYFYWYRQILGQKVEFLVSFYNNEISEKSEIFDDQFSVERPDGSNFTLKIRSTKLEDSAMYFCASSSSRGTGELFFGEGSRLTVL.

This clone was seen only a few times. The CDR3 end lies 3 residues beyond the end of the read and is filled in from the germline J gene. The chain couples TRBV7-8 to TRBJ1-2; tentative D call: TRBD1 (5 bases). Germline V gene lookup returns CDR1 SGHVS and CDR2 FQNEAQ. The CDR3 contains 16 residues. V was trimmed by 2 bases and J by 6 bases, leaving 19 bases between them. The CDR3 DNA, read in part, is TGTGCCAGCAGCTTACTTCTTCCGGCAGGGCAGAATGGC. Residues: CASSLLLPAGQNG. The full CDR3 reads CASSLLLPAGQNGYTF.

A word on this clone: The read terminates 3 residues before the CDR3 end, so the remaining end is supplied by the germline J gene. The rearrangement joins TRBV18 to TRBJ2-7; D perhaps matches TRBD2 (7 bases). Trimming stripped 3 bases from V and 6 bases from J, with 15 bases between. CDR1 is KGHSH, CDR2 LQKENI, per germline. The CDR3 contains 14 residues. The CDR3 spells CASSPPLGGREQYF. Partial CDR3 DNA: TGTGCCAGCTCACCCCCACTGGGGGGGCGCGAG.

This clone was found a few times. Read data end 3 residues before the CDR3 end; the end is taken from the germline J gene. The rearrangement uses TRBV18 and TRBJ2-1; 11 bases agree with TRBD2. V dropped 2 bases and J dropped 7; count of bases not matched to a gene: 10. From germline, CDR1 is KGHSH and CDR2 LQKENI. The CDR3 is made up of 17 amino acids. The CDR3 DNA, read in part, is TGTGCCAGCTCACCAACGGCTAGCGGGGGGTCTAGGAATGAG. Its protein is CASSPTASGGSRNE. The CDR3 as a whole reads CASSPTASGGSRNEQFF.

About this clone itself: Coverage ceases 3 residues before the CDR3 finishes, and the germline J gene fills in the end. This chain connects TRBV5-1 to TRBJ2-7, with D maybe TRBD2 (5 bases). Per the germline V gene, CDR1 is SGHRS and CDR2 is YFSETQ. Trimming took 0 bases from V and 5 from J, leaving 18 bases between them. This CDR3 is 16 amino acids long. The CDR3 is CASSLGPWEGRDEQYF. The DNA read from the CDR3 is TGCGCCAGCAGCTTGGGCCCCTGGGAAGGGCGGGACGAG.

The table lists this clone with a few counts. The read falls 3 residues short of the CDR3 end, and the missing part is taken from the germline J gene. This chain joins TRBV30 and TRBJ2-5; 8 bases align to TRBD2. V trimming: 0 bases; J trimming: 5 bases; junction bases outside the gene matches: 2. Germline assignment: CDR1 GTSNPN and CDR2 SVGIG (reference sequence). The CDR3 is 13 residues long. Here the CDR3 reads CAWSVGGAETQYF. The CDR3 bases that were read are TGTGCCTGGAGTGTCGGGGGGGCGGAGACC.

This clone came up a few times. The read comes to an end 3 residues before the CDR3 does, leaving the germline J gene to fill in the end. The chain joins TRBV18 to TRBJ2-5; tentatively, D is TRBD2 (7 bases). The CDR3 is made up of 16 amino acids. The germline V gene encodes CDR1 KGHSH and CDR2 LQKENI. The V end was cut by 2 bases, the J end by 5 bases, with 18 bases between. The sequenced part of the CDR3 DNA is TGTGCCAGCTCACCAGATGGAGGGGGGGCCATCGAGACC. This encodes CASSPDGGGAIET. The entire CDR3 sequence reads CASSPDGGGAIETQYF.

This clone was seen a handful of times. Sequencing ends 3 residues short of the CDR3 end; the germline J gene provides the rest. J is TRBJ1-6 and V is TRBV2; 8 bases match TRBD1. Germline loops: CDR1 SNHLY, CDR2 FYNNEI. This CDR3 has 17 residues. V gave up 5 bases and J gave up 11 bases; unmatched junction bases: 17. The sequenced part of the CDR3 DNA is TGTGCCAGCAGTCTTAGAACAGGGGGGTTGAGTGTTGCACCC. Its protein product is CASSLRTGGLSVAP. The CDR3 in its entirety is CASSLRTGGLSVAPLHF.

Of note for this clone: Sequencing ends 3 residues short of the CDR3 end; the germline J gene provides the rest. V and J are TRBV7-2 and TRBJ2-1; D possibly corresponds to TRBD1 (6 bases). Per germline, CDR1 SGHTA and CDR2 FQGNSA. The CDR3 loop spans 14 amino acids. V lost 6 bases, J lost 9 bases, and 18 bases lay in between. CDR3 bases read: TGTGCCAGCAGTAATAGGGGGTGGTATAGTGAG. Its translation: CASSNRGWYSE. In full, the CDR3 reads CASSNRGWYSEQFF.

This clone has a count of ten or more. The read comes to an end 3 residues before the CDR3 does, leaving the germline J gene to fill in the end. This chain uses TRBV5-1 with TRBJ1-6; D gene uncertain. Germline V CDR1 and CDR2: SGHRS, YFSETQ. The CDR3 sequence is 16 residues long. The germline V and J ends were trimmed by 1 base and 8 bases, with 16 bases remaining between them. The CDR3 is CASSLFEGFSDSPLHF. Incomplete CDR3 DNA: TGCGCCAGCAGCTTGTTCGAGGGCTTCTCTGATTCACCC.

This clone was seen a few times. The sequenced fragment ends 3 residues before the CDR3 boundary, so the rest is inferred from the germline J gene. This chain connects TRBV7-8 to TRBJ2-6, with TRBD2 matching 7 bases. V was pared by 5 bases and J by 2 bases, with 6 bases of the junction left unmatched. There are 16 residues in the CDR3. Looked up from germline, CDR1 is SGHVS and CDR2 is FQNEAQ. CDR3 bases read: TGTGCCAGCAGCCTCAACGGGGGGACTGGGGCCAACGTC. The encoded protein is CASSLNGGTGANV. The full CDR3 protein is CASSLNGGTGANVLTF.

In the case of this clone: The read stops 3 residues short of the end of the CDR3; the missing end is completed from the germline J gene. The V and J genes are TRBV18 and TRBJ1-1; possible D gene TRBD1, 5 bases. There are 14 residues in the CDR3. Germline V gene lookup returns CDR1 KGHSH and CDR2 LQKENI. The ends were cut back, 1 base at V and 3 bases at J, with 9 bases in the middle. The DNA read from the CDR3 is TGTGCCAGCTCACCACAGGAGGGGCACACTGAA. Its protein product is CASSPQEGHTE. The CDR3 as a whole reads CASSPQEGHTEAFF.

The sample holds a few counts of this clone. Read sequence stops 3 residues before the CDR3 end, and the germline J gene provides the missing end. The J gene is TRBJ1-3, the V gene TRBV19; D unclear. This CDR3 contains 12 residues. V lost 8 bases, J lost 7 bases, and 12 bases lay in between. CDR1 is LNHDA and CDR2 is SQIVND in the germline V gene (reference sequence). This CDR3 is CASLGFTNTIYF. The CDR3 DNA, read in part, is TGTGCCAGTCTCGGTTTTACCAACACC.

At least ten counts were recorded for this clone. The CDR3 is cut off 3 residues early in the read; its end comes from the germline J gene. This chain joins TRBV29-1 and TRBJ1-1; D is ambiguous. Germline loops: CDR1 SQVTM, CDR2 ANQGSEA. The CDR3 length is 12 residues. The V and J ends lost 2 bases and 5 bases respectively, with 9 bases between them. Incomplete CDR3 DNA: TGCAGCGTTGAAAAGGGTTTGACTGAA. Its protein product is CSVEKGLTE. The complete CDR3 reads CSVEKGLTEAFF.

This clone was counted between two and nine times. The read halts 3 residues ahead of the CDR3 end, with the missing end drawn from the germline J gene. The chain has TRBV5-1 and TRBJ2-5; D uncertain. Deletions cut 1 base from V and 0 bases from J, with 4 bases between. From germline, CDR1 is SGHRS and CDR2 YFSETQ. The CDR3 runs to 13 residues. The CDR3 bases that were read are TGCGCCAGCAGCTTGCTGTACCAAGAGACC. Its translation: CASSLLYQET. In full, the CDR3 is CASSLLYQETQYF. Variable domain in full (rest from reference TRBV5-1 and TRBJ2-5): KAGVTQTPRYLIKTRGQQVTLSCSPISGHRSVSWYQQTPGQGLQFLFEYFSETQRNKGNFPGRFSGRQFSNSRSEMNVSTLELGDSALYLCASSLLYQETQYFGPGTRLLVL.

As for this clone: The read ends 3 residues before the CDR3 terminus; that terminus is restored from the germline J gene. The rearrangement uses TRBV7-3 and TRBJ2-1, with TRBD2 matching over 8 bases. Germline V CDR1 and CDR2: SGHTA, FQGTGA. The CDR3 contains 16 residues. Germline trimming cut 3 bases from V and 2 bases from J; bases unmatched to any gene: 6. The CDR3 is CASSLDGGAAYNEQFF. The CDR3 DNA, read in part, is TGTGCCAGCAGCTTGGACGGGGGGGCCGCCTACAATGAG.

With regard to this clone: Read sequence stops 3 residues before the CDR3 end, and the germline J gene provides the missing end. The chain has TRBV7-2 and TRBJ2-7; possible D gene TRBD1, 5 bases. This CDR3 spans 15 amino acids. Germline assignment: CDR1 SGHTA and CDR2 FQGNSA. Trimming shortened V by 2 bases and J by 6 bases, and 17 bases separated the two germline ends. The CDR3 sequence is CASSLMPGPTIEQYF. CDR3 bases read: TGTGCCAGCAGCTTAATGCCAGGGCCTACTATCGAG.

In its sample, this clone was seen a few times. The missing CDR3 end, 3 residues past where the read stops, is filled in from the germline J gene. The gene calls are TRBV18 and TRBJ1-2, with D maybe TRBD1 (6 bases). The CDR3 totals 13 residues. V was pared by 3 bases and J by 7 bases, with 12 bases between. Germline V CDR1 and CDR2: KGHSH, LQKENI. CDR3 DNA, as far as it was read: TGTGCCAGCTCACCCGGGACAACGGGTGGC. Translated: CASSPGTTGG. The full CDR3 sequence reads CASSPGTTGGYTF.

This clone was seen at least ten times. The CDR3 extends 3 residues past the end of the read, so its final part is completed from the germline J gene. This chain links TRBV18 with TRBJ1-5; possible D gene TRBD1, 6 bases. Germline assignment: CDR1 KGHSH and CDR2 LQKENI. CDR3 size: 15 residues. Trimming removed 4 bases at V and 0 bases at J, with 10 bases between. The CDR3 spells CASSRDTFSNQPQHF. The part of the CDR3 DNA that was read is TGTGCCAGCTCACGGGACACCTTTAGCAATCAGCCC.

Comments on this clone: The observed sequence ends 3 residues before the CDR3 terminus, with the missing tail filled in from the germline J gene. The chain joins TRBV10-2 to TRBJ2-5, with 8 positions matching TRBD1. J lost 5 bases, V lost 6 bases, and 8 bases had no gene match. CDR1 is WSHSY, CDR2 SAAADI, per germline. The length of the CDR3 is 14 residues. The CDR3 loop reads CASRTTGVGETQYF. CDR3 DNA, as far as it was read: TGCGCCAGCAGGACGACAGGGGTCGGCGAGACC.

This CDR3 reads CASSLTGGYEQYF. The sequenced CDR3 bases are TGTGCCAGCAGCTTGACAGGGGGCTACGAG. J is TRBJ2-7 and V is TRBV7-8, with TRBD1 matching 9 bases. The read falls 3 residues short of the CDR3 end, and the missing part is taken from the germline J gene. The CDR3 length is 13 residues. The germline gives CDR1 SGHVS, CDR2 FQNEAQ. V lost 3 bases to trimming and J lost 3 bases; unmatched junction nucleotides: 0.